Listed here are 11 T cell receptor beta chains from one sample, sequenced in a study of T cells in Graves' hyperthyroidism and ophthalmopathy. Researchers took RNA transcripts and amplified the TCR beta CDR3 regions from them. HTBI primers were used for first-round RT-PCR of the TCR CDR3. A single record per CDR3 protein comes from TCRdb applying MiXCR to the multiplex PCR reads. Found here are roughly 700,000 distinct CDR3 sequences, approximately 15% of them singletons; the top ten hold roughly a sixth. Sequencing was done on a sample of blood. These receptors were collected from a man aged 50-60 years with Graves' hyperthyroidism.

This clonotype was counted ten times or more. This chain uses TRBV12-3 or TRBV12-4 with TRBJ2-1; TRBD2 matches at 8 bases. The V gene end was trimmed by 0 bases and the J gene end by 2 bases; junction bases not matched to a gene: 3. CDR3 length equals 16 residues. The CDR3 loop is CASSLATSVTYNEQFF. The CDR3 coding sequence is TGTGCCAGCAGTTTAGCGACTAGCGTCACCTACAATGAGCAGTTCTTC.

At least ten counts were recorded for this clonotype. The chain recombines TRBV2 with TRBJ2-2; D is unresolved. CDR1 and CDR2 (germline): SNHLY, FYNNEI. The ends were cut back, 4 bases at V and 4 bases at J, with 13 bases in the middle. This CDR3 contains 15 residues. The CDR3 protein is CASSVQELVTGELFF. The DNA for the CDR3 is TGTGCCAGCAGTGTGCAGGAGTTGGTCACCGGGGAGCTGTTTTTT.

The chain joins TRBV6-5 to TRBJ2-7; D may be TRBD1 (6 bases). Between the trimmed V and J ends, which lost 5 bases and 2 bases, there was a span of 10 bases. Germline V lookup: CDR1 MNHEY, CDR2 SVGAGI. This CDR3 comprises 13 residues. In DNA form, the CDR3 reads TGTGCCAGCAGTGCCAGGGGAACCTACGAGCAGTACTTC. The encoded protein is CASSARGTYEQYF.

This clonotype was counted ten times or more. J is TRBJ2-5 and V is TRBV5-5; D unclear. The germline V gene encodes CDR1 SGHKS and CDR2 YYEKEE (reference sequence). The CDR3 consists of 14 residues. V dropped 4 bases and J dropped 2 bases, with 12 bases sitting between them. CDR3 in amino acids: CASSVRPRQETQYF. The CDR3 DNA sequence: TGTGCCAGCAGCGTCAGGCCCCGTCAAGAGACCCAGTACTTC.

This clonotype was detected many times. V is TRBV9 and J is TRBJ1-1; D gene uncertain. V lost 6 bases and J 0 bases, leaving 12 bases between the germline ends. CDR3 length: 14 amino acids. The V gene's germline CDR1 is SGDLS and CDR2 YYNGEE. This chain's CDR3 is CASNAKFLNTEAFF. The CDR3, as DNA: TGTGCCAGCAACGCGAAATTTCTGAACACTGAAGCTTTCTTT.

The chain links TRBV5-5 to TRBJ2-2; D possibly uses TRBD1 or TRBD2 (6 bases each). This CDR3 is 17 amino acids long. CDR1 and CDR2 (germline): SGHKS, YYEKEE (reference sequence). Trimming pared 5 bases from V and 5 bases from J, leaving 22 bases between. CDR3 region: CASRKSRGDIQTGELFF. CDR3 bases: TGTGCCAGCAGAAAATCAAGGGGGGACATTCAGACCGGGGAGCTGTTTTTT.

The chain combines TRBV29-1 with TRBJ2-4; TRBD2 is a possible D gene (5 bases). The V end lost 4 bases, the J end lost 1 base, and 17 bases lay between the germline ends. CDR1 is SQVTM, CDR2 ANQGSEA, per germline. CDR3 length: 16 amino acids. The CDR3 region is CSVVPRAGTAKNIQYF. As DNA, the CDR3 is TGCAGCGTTGTCCCCCGGGCGGGTACGGCCAAAAACATTCAGTACTTC.

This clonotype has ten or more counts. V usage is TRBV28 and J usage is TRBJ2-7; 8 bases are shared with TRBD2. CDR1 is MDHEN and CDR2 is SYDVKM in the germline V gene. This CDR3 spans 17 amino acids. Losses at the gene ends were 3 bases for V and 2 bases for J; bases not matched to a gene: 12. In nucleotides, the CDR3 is TGTGCCAGCAGTTTTCCACCGGGGGGGGGTCCCCCCTACGAGCAGTACTTC. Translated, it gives CASSFPPGGGPPYEQYF.

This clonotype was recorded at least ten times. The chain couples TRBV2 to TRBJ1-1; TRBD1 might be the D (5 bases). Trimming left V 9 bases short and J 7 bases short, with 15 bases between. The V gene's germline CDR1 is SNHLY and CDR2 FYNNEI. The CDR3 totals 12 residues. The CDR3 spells CARGQGLGEAFF. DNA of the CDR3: TGTGCCAGGGGGCAGGGACTTGGTGAAGCTTTCTTT.

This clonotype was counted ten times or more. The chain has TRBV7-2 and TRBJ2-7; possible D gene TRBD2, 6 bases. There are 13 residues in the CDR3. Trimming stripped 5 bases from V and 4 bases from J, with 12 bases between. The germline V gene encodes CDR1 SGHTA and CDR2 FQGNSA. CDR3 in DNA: TGTGCCAGCAGCCTGGCTAGCGCATACGAGCAGTACTTC. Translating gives CASSLASAYEQYF.

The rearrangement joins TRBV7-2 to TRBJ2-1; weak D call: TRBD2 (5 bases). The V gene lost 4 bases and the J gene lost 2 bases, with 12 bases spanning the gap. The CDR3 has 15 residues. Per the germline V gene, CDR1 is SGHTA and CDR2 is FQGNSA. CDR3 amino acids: CASSSGVRPYNEQFF. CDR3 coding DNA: TGTGCCAGCAGCTCCGGGGTTCGGCCCTACAATGAGCAGTTCTTC.